This passage covers 16 T cell receptor beta chains from one sample sequenced in a study of T cell responses to AZD1222 COVID-19 vaccine. Measured with immunoSEQ multiplex PCR; TCRdb has only the in-frame clones, and not every one. The sample lists approximately 110,000 clones, 80% to 90% occurring once. This specimen consisted of peripheral blood, obtained on day 0 of AZD1222 vaccination. These receptors were collected from an adult in good health.

The genes are TRBV7-6 and TRBJ1-5; D not certain. Deletions cut 0 bases from V and 7 bases from J, with 4 bases between. CDR3 length: 12 amino acids. CDR1 is SGHVS and CDR2 is FNYEAQ in the germline V gene. The CDR3 bases are TGTGCCAGCAGCTTAGCAGCGCAGCCCCAGCATTTT. It is translated as CASSLAAQPQHF.

This chain joins TRBV4-1 and TRBJ2-2, with 16 bases fitting TRBD2. CDR3 length: 19 amino acids. V shed 1 base and J 4 bases; nucleotides not matched to a gene: 6. Germline V gives CDR1 MGHRA, CDR2 YSYEKL. The CDR3 DNA follows: TGCGCCAGCAGCCAAGCGGGACTAGCGGGGGGGTACGGCACCGGGGAGCTGTTTTTT. Protein product: CASSQAGLAGGYGTGELFF.

V is TRBV7-9 and J is TRBJ2-7, with D unclear. V lost 1 base and J lost 3, with 13 bases in between. The CDR3 loop spans 15 amino acids. Germline CDR1 reads SEHNR; CDR2 reads FQNEAQ (reference sequence). The DNA of the CDR3 is TGTGCCAGCAGCTTAGAGGGTCTATTGGGCTACGAGCAGTACTTC. This sequence encodes CASSLEGLLGYEQYF.

The chain joins TRBV4-1 to TRBJ2-1; 10 bases agree with TRBD1. Trimming took 3 bases from V and 4 from J; bases not matched to a gene: 6. The CDR3 runs to 16 residues. CDR1 is MGHRA, CDR2 YSYEKL, per germline. Written as DNA, the CDR3 is TGCGCCAGCAGCCAGGTCGGGACAGGGGTTTACAATGAGCAGTTCTTC. This sequence encodes CASSQVGTGVYNEQFF.

The sample holds one count of this clone. The rearrangement joins TRBV30 to TRBJ2-7; TRBD2 matches 9 bases. Per the germline V gene, CDR1 is GTSNPN and CDR2 is SVGIG (reference sequence). The CDR3 consists of 20 residues. The V gene end was trimmed by 0 bases and the J gene end by 0 bases; junction bases not matched to a gene: 18. The CDR3 loop reads CAWSVGGWLAGPYSSYEQYF. In nucleotides, the CDR3 is TGTGCCTGGAGTGTAGGAGGATGGCTAGCGGGGCCCTATAGCTCCTACGAGCAGTACTTC.

The chain employs TRBV5-1 and TRBJ2-7, with a weak D call TRBD1 (6 bases). V dropped 5 bases and J dropped 1 base, with 16 bases sitting between them. Germline V gene lookup returns CDR1 SGHRS and CDR2 YFSETQ. The CDR3 consists of 15 residues. The CDR3 reads CASSYGDRYSYEQYF. The CDR3 DNA follows: TGCGCCAGCAGTTATGGCGACAGGTATTCCTACGAGCAGTACTTC. Drawing the rest from reference TRBV5-1 and TRBJ2-7, the complete variable domain is KAGVTQTPRYLIKTRGQQVTLSCSPISGHRSVSWYQQTPGQGLQFLFEYFSETQRNKGNFPGRFSGRQFSNSRSEMNVSTLELGDSALYLCASSYGDRYSYEQYFGPGTRLTVT.

This rearrangement joins TRBV6-1 to TRBJ1-5; possible D gene TRBD1, 5 bases. Germline V gene lookup returns CDR1 MNHNS and CDR2 SASEGT. This CDR3 region has 16 residues. Deletions cut 2 bases from V and 3 bases from J, with 14 bases between. Here the CDR3 reads CASSESGGRDNQPQHF. The CDR3 coding sequence is TGTGCCAGCAGTGAATCGGGCGGCAGGGACAATCAGCCCCAGCATTTT.

The chain has TRBV5-8 and TRBJ1-3; D perhaps matches TRBD1 (5 bases). V lost 5 bases and J 7 bases, leaving 10 bases between the germline ends. The germline CDR1 and CDR2 sequences are SGHTS and YDEGEE. The CDR3 loop spans 12 amino acids. The CDR3 sequence is CASRRRGNTIYF. CDR3 DNA sequence: TGTGCCAGCAGACGGAGGGGTAACACCATATATTTT.

The chain links TRBV29-1 to TRBJ2-7; no clear D gene. Trimming took 4 bases from V and 4 from J, leaving 14 bases between them. CDR1 is SQVTM, CDR2 ANQGSEA, per germline. The CDR3 covers 13 residues. This CDR3 is CSVGHVVGYEQYF. In nucleotides, the CDR3 is TGCAGCGTTGGCCACGTCGTGGGGTACGAGCAGTACTTC.

The rearrangement joins TRBV3-1 (or the pseudogene TRBV3-2) to TRBJ1-2; D is ambiguous. V dropped 3 bases and J dropped 6 bases, with 11 bases sitting between them. The CDR3 totals 13 residues. Per the germline V gene, CDR1 is LGHDT and CDR2 is YNNKEL (reference sequence). CDR3 region: CASSQVRENGYTF. For the CDR3, the DNA is TGTGCCAGCAGCCAGGTGCGGGAGAATGGCTACACCTTC.

The chain carries TRBV4-2 and TRBJ2-5; D not certain. The CDR3 has 15 residues. Germline CDR1 and CDR2: LGHNA and YNFKEQ. V shed 5 bases and J shed 5 bases, with 18 bases lying between them. The CDR3 DNA reads TGTGCCAGCAGCGAATTTCTGGCTAGTTCGGAGACCCAGTACTTC. The encoded protein is CASSEFLASSETQYF.

This chain joins TRBV5-4 and TRBJ2-2; 8 nucleotides agree with TRBD1. The CDR3 is 16 residues long. Per the germline V gene, CDR1 is SGHNT and CDR2 is YYREEE (reference sequence). J lost 6 bases, V lost 4 bases, and 11 bases had no gene match. The CDR3 nucleotides read TGTGCCAGCAGCCAGGACAGGGCCCGACTCCCCGGGGAGCTGTTTTTT. Residues: CASSQDRARLPGELFF.

DNA for the CDR3: TGCGCCAGCACCCTTAGAGCTTCCCGGGACACTGAAGCTTTCTTT. Its translation: CASTLRASRDTEAFF. The V gene is TRBV5-1, the J gene TRBJ1-1; D gene unclear. V was shortened by 6 bases and J by 3 bases, with 18 bases between the two germline ends. This CDR3 is 15 amino acids long. In germline, CDR1 is SGHRS, CDR2 YFSETQ.

This chain connects TRBV18 to TRBJ1-6; D is perhaps TRBD1 (5 bases). V lost 10 bases and J lost 7, with 14 bases in between. The CDR3 length is 13 residues. The germline V gene has CDR1 KGHSH and CDR2 LQKENI. CDR3 region: CATGSSPNSPLHF. In DNA, the CDR3 is TGTGCCACAGGGTCGTCCCCCAATTCACCCCTCCACTTT.

This rearrangement joins TRBV5-1 to TRBJ1-2; 7 bases align to TRBD1. This CDR3 has 13 residues. Germline CDR1 and CDR2: SGHRS and YFSETQ. Trimming at V came to 4 bases and at J to 5 bases, leaving 5 bases not matched to a gene. CDR3: CASSVQGEYGYTF. The CDR3 DNA is TGCGCCAGCAGCGTCCAGGGGGAGTATGGCTACACCTTC.

The V gene is TRBV5-1, the J gene TRBJ2-1; 13 bases are shared with TRBD2. V was pared by 7 bases and J by 4 bases, with 2 bases of the junction left unmatched. In germline, CDR1 is SGHRS, CDR2 YFSETQ. CDR3 length: 14 residues. The CDR3 here is CASRTSGGYNEQFF. CDR3 nucleotide sequence: TGCGCCAGCCGGACTAGCGGGGGATACAATGAGCAGTTCTTC.